One sample yielded the 13 T cell receptor beta chains listed below, sequenced in a study of glioma-infiltrating T cells after dendritic cell vaccination. Time point defined: after dendritic cell vaccination, including at tumor progression/relapse. Here immunoSEQ multiplex PCR was the method, and the copy in TCRdb shows in-frame clones only, minus some. The table lists tens of thousands of clones, approximately 80% of them singletons. The source was blood, collected after dendritic cell vaccination. These receptor sequences come from a human donor with glioblastoma.

This sequence joins TRBV27 and TRBJ2-7, with 7 positions matching TRBD1. The CDR3 loop spans 13 amino acids. Losses at the gene ends were 4 bases for V and 4 bases for J; bases not matched to a gene: 4. Germline values: CDR1 MNHEY, CDR2 SMNVEV (reference sequence). DNA for the CDR3: TGTGCCAGCAGTTCCGAGACAGGGTACGAGCAGTACTTC. Its protein is CASSSETGYEQYF.

The table lists this clone with a count of one. V usage is TRBV15 and J usage is TRBJ2-3, with 7 bases matching TRBD2. Germline CDR1 is LNHNV and CDR2 is YYDKDF (reference sequence). CDR3 length: 15 residues. V lost 0 bases and J lost 6; bases outside the gene matches: 6. CDR3 protein: CATSRDRTSGDTQYF. In DNA form, the CDR3 reads TGTGCCACCAGCAGAGATAGGACTAGTGGCGATACGCAGTATTTT.

The rearrangement uses TRBV10-3 and TRBJ1-1, with no clear D. This CDR3 spans 15 amino acids. Germline lookup yields CDR1 ENHRY and CDR2 SYGVKD. V shed 6 bases and J shed 1 base, with 15 bases lying between them. The CDR3 here is CAISFGPLSNTEAFF. CDR3 DNA sequence: TGTGCCATCAGCTTCGGTCCTTTATCGAACACTGAAGCTTTCTTT.

The J gene is TRBJ2-7, the V gene TRBV14; 9 bases fit TRBD2. Germline CDR1 reads SGHDN; CDR2 reads FVKESK. V was pared by 4 bases and J by 0 bases, with 4 bases of the junction left unmatched. The CDR3 runs 15 residues. CDR3: CASSRSGGSSYEQYF. The CDR3 coding sequence is TGTGCCAGCAGCCGAAGCGGGGGGTCCTCCTACGAGCAGTACTTC.

V usage is TRBV2 and J usage is TRBJ2-1, with D tentatively TRBD2 (6 bases). V was clipped by 7 bases and J by 7 bases, with 14 bases between them. Germline CDR1 SNHLY, CDR2 FYNNEI. CDR3 length: 13 amino acids. The CDR3 here is CASTRDWENEQFF. In DNA, the CDR3 is TGTGCCAGCACGAGGGACTGGGAGAATGAGCAGTTCTTC.

The V gene is TRBV6-1, the J gene TRBJ2-7; 7 bases line up with TRBD1. Per the germline V gene, CDR1 is MNHNS and CDR2 is SASEGT. The trim removed 6 bases at V and 6 bases at J, leaving 8 bases unmatched. CDR3 length equals 13 residues. The CDR3 sequence is CASRHRGAGEQYF. For the CDR3, the DNA is TGTGCCAGCAGACACAGGGGCGCCGGCGAGCAGTACTTC.

The chain joins TRBV5-1 to TRBJ1-1; 9 bases are shared with TRBD1. The germline gives CDR1 SGHRS, CDR2 YFSETQ. This CDR3 is built from 15 residues. Germline trimming cut 4 bases from V and 10 bases from J; bases unmatched to any gene: 14. The CDR3 spells CASSADPSPTGGAFF. As DNA, the CDR3 is TGCGCCAGCAGCGCAGACCCTAGCCCGACAGGGGGAGCTTTCTTT.

This clone was detected only once. The V and J genes are TRBV2 and TRBJ2-2, with D possibly TRBD1 on 6 matching bases. Trimming shortened V by 6 bases and J by 6 bases, and 14 bases separated the two germline ends. The length of the CDR3 is 14 residues. Germline loops: CDR1 SNHLY, CDR2 FYNNEI. The CDR3 is CASRKSTGPGELFF. In nucleotides, the CDR3 is TGTGCCAGCAGGAAGTCGACAGGTCCCGGGGAGCTGTTTTTT.

This clone occurred a few times. The chain combines TRBV6-1 with TRBJ1-4; no clear D. The CDR3 extends over 13 amino acids. Germline V gives CDR1 MNHNS, CDR2 SASEGT. Deletions cut 8 bases from V and 4 bases from J, with 11 bases between. The CDR3 loop reads CASCRVFNEKLFF. The CDR3 bases are TGTGCCAGCTGCCGGGTCTTTAATGAAAAACTGTTTTTT.

This clone was recorded a few times. This chain links TRBV19 with TRBJ2-7; possibly TRBD1 for D (5 bases). Trimming took 7 bases from V and 2 from J, leaving 15 bases between them. From germline, CDR1 is LNHDA and CDR2 SQIVND (reference sequence). The CDR3 covers 14 residues. This chain's CDR3 is CASKRGQNTYEQYF. CDR3 nucleotide sequence: TGTGCCAGTAAAAGGGGTCAGAATACCTACGAGCAGTACTTC.

The genes are TRBV4-1 and TRBJ1-2; 8 nucleotides align to TRBD1. CDR3 length equals 14 residues. With 2 bases clipped from V and 3 bases from J, the junction kept 2 bases outside the gene matches. Germline CDR1 is MGHRA and CDR2 is YSYEKL. The CDR3 here is CASSQQGADYGYTF. CDR3 nucleotides: TGCGCCAGCAGCCAACAGGGGGCGGACTATGGCTACACCTTC.

The chain carries TRBV4-1 and TRBJ1-2, with a possible D match to TRBD1 (6 bases). CDR3 length: 15 residues. Germline lookup yields CDR1 MGHRA and CDR2 YSYEKL. Trimming removed 0 bases from V and 6 bases from J, with 14 bases in between. CDR3 sequence: CASSQEAIGGNGYTF. CDR3 coding DNA: TGCGCCAGCAGCCAAGAGGCAATTGGGGGCAATGGCTACACCTTC.

Here the CDR3 reads CASGLGPEGKGALHF. CDR3 in DNA: TGTGCTAGTGGTTTGGGCCCTGAAGGTAAAGGGGCCCTCCACTTT. This chain joins TRBV12-5 and TRBJ1-6; possibly TRBD1 for D (5 bases). The CDR3 sequence is 15 residues long. Trimming removed 1 base from V and 14 bases from J, with 18 bases in between. CDR1 and CDR2 (germline): LGHNT, FRNRAP.